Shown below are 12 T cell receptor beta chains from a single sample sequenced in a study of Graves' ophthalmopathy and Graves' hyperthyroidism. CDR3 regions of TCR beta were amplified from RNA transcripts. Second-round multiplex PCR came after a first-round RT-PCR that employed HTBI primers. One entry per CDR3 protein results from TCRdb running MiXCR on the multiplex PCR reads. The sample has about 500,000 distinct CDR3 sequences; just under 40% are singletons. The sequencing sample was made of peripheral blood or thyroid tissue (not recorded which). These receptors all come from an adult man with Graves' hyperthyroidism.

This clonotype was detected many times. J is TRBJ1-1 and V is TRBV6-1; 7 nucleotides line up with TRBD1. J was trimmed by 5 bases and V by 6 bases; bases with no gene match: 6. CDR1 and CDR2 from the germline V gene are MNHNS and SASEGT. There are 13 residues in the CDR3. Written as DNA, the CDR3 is TGTGCCAGCAGGGACAGGACGGGGACTGAAGCTTTCTTT. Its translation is CASRDRTGTEAFF.

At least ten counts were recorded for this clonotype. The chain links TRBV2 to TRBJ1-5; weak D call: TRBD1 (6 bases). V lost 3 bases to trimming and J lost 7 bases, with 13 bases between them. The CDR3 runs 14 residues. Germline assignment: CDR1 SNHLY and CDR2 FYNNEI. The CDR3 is CASSDGGGRQPQHF. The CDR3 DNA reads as TGTGCCAGCAGTGATGGTGGGGGCAGGCAGCCCCAGCATTTT.

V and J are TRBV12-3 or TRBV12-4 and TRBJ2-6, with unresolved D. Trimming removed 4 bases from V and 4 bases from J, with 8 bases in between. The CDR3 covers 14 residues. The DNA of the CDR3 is TGTGCCAGCAGTTCATTAGCCGGGGCCAACGTCCTGACTTTC. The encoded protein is CASSSLAGANVLTF.

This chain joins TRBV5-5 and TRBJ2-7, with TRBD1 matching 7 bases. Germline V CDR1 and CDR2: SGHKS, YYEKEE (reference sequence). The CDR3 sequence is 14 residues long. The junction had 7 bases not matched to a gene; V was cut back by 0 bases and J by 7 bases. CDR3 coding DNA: TGTGCCAGCAGCTTGGTGAGACAGGGTAAGGAGCAGTACTTC. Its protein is CASSLVRQGKEQYF.

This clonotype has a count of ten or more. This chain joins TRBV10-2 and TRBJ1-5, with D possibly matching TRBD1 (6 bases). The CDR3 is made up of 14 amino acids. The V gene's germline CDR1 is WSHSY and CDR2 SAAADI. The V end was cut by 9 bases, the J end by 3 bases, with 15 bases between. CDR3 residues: CASRSTGHNQPQHF. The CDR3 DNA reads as TGCGCCAGTCGGTCGACAGGCCACAATCAGCCCCAGCATTTT.

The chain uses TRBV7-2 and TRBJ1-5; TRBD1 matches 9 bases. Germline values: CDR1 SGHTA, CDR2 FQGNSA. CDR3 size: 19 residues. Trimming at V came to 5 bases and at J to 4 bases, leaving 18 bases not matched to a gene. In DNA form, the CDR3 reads TGTGCCAGCAGCCACCCGCCTTATCCGGGACAGGGCTCAAATCAGCCCCAGCATTTT. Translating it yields CASSHPPYPGQGSNQPQHF.

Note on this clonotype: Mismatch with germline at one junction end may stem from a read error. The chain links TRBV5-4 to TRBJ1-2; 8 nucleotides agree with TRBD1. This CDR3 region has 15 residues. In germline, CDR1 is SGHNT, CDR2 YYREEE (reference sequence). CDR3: CASSQFQGANYGYAF. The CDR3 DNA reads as TGTGCCAGCAGCCAGTTTCAGGGGGCTAACTATGGCTACGCCTTC.

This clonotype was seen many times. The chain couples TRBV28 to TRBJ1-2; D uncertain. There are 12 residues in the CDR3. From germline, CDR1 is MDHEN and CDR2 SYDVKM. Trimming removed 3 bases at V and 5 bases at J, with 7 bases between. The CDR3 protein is CASSFQRYGYTF. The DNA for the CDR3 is TGTGCCAGCAGTTTCCAACGGTATGGCTACACCTTC.

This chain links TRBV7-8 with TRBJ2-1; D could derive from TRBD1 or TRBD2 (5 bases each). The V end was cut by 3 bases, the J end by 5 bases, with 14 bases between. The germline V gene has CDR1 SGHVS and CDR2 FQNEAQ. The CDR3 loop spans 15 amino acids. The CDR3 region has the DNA TGTGCCAGCAGCTTTGGGACGGAAAGGAACAATGAGCAGTTCTTC. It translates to CASSFGTERNNEQFF.

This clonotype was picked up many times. CDR3: CASTEGGRFSGANVLTF. CDR3 coding DNA: TGTGCCAGCACCGAGGGGGGCAGATTCTCTGGGGCCAACGTCCTGACTTTC. V usage is TRBV6-5 and J usage is TRBJ2-6, with D possibly called TRBD1 or TRBD2 (6 bases each). V dropped 7 bases and J dropped 0 bases, with 16 bases sitting between them. The CDR3 loop spans 17 amino acids. CDR1 and CDR2 from the germline V gene are MNHEY and SVGAGI.

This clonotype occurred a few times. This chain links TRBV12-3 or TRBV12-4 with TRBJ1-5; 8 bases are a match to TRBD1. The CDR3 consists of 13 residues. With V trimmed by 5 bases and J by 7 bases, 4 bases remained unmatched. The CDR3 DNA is TGTGCCAGCAGTCGGACAGGGTGGCAGCCCCAGCATTTT. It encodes CASSRTGWQPQHF.

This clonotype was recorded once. The CDR3 sequence is CASSPRLAGSTDTQYF. In DNA form, the CDR3 reads TGTGCCAGCAGCCCTCGACTAGCGGGGAGCACAGATACGCAGTATTTT. J is TRBJ2-3 and V is TRBV9; TRBD2 matches 11 bases. CDR1 is SGDLS, CDR2 YYNGEE, per germline. The CDR3 contains 16 residues. V shed 4 bases, J shed 0 bases, and the junction held 4 bases outside the gene matches.